This TCR beta chain was documented in a study of blood T cells in healthy people across ages. Study results and limitations: Older individuals had lower TCR beta diversity per million T cells (the decline was roughly linear).

Each of the donors had around 10 milliliters of peripheral blood drawn into EDTA-treated Vacutainer tubes. At least 6.5 million PBMCs were isolated per sample. With a J-beta primer mix and a sample-barcoded 5' primer, a second PCR ran about 6 to 11 cycles. Each cDNA molecule, via a template-switch adaptor with 12 random nucleotides, was tagged. TCRdb ran MiXCR on the 5' RACE reads and lists one entry per CDR3 protein. The sample includes 920,000 or so distinct CDR3 sequences, 45% seen only once; the top ten take 18%. With regard to this clonotype: Its antigen is as yet unknown.

The sequenced material came from blood. The sequence was collected from a woman in her sixties in good health.

For the CDR3, the DNA is TGTGCCAGCAGTCCGATTGGTAGCGACTATGGCTACACCTTC. It codes for CASSPIGSDYGYTF. This chain links TRBV27 with TRBJ1-2; unclear D gene. Deletions cut 5 bases from V and 3 bases from J, with 13 bases between. This CDR3 is built from 14 residues. The V gene's germline CDR1 is MNHEY and CDR2 SMNVEV (reference sequence).